This T cell receptor beta chain came from a study of sequential checkpoint blockade in melanoma. Germline CDR1 reads SGHTA; CDR2 reads FQGTGA. J lost 0 bases, V lost 5 bases, and 3 bases had no gene match. This CDR3 has 16 residues. The treatment here: randomized to nivolumab then ipilimumab (arm A) or the reverse (arm B). DNA-damaging chemotherapy had not been given to any patient beforehand. The protocol was immunoSEQ multiplex PCR, while the TCRdb copy is restricted to in-frame clones and leaves out a portion. The sample has about 12,000 clones; about 71% are singletons. The clonotype originates from a human donor with melanoma. Sequencing used CD8+ T cells sorted from blood (inferred from file names), obtained from a patient given nivolumab and ipilimumab in sequence. The V and J genes are TRBV7-3 and TRBJ2-5, with 13 bases lining up with TRBD2. The CDR3 sequence: CASSLGTSGDQETQYF. DNA for the CDR3: TGTGCCAGCAGCCTAGGGACTAGCGGGGACCAAGAGACCCAGTACTTC.